This T cell receptor (beta chain) was captured in a study of cytomegalovirus exposure and HLA in healthy donors. The PCR made use of 60 Vbeta and 13 Jbeta primers. Assay: immunoSEQ multiplex PCR; the TCRdb copy retains only in-frame clones and omits some. Of about 200,000 clones listed, around four fifths are singletons. Germline V gene data show CDR1 as SGHAT and CDR2 as FQNNGV. This CDR3 contains 15 residues. V gave up 1 base and J gave up 2 bases; unmatched junction bases: 5. This clone has just a few counts. Its target is unknown. Study observations and caveats: With later analysis, a missense DCLRE1C variant became linked to TCR beta V- and J-gene trimming. Among TCR beta chains, those listed as cytomegalovirus-associated numbered about 150. When a later analysis compared HLA-associated TCR beta chains with equally common others, the HLA-associated chains turned out to be more clonally expanded and to have lower generation probabilities.

The clonotype was recovered from a man aged 45-65 years in good health and CMV-seronegative. Sequencing was done on a sample of PBMCs. The J gene is TRBJ2-7, the V gene TRBV11-2; 7 bases agree with TRBD2. The CDR3 sequence: CASSLGGGNPYEQYF. In DNA, the CDR3 is TGTGCCAGCAGCTTAGGGGGAGGGAACCCCTACGAGCAGTACTTC.